These T cell receptor beta chains were read from a single sample in a study of memory CD4+ T cells and cytomegalovirus serostatus. The protocol was immunoSEQ multiplex PCR, while the TCRdb copy is restricted to in-frame clones and leaves out a portion. In the table there are about 54,000 clones, 60% to 75% of which are singletons. Sequenced: memory CD4+ T cells from blood. The receptors stem from an adult in good health and CMV-seropositive. Each CDR3 is given with its conserved first and last residue. The D gene is left open where the match is weak. A clone size is listed for some rows: how often the clone was seen (once, few, many), or a class if it is expanded.

NA,TRBV21-1,TRBJ1-1,NA,CASSKAVNTEAFF,TGTGCCAGCAGCAAAGCTGTGAACACTGAAGCTTTCTTT
NA,TRBV28,TRBJ1-2,NA,CASSFSVSAGDYGYTF,TGTGCCAGCAGTTTTAGTGTTAGCGCAGGCGACTATGGCTACACCTTC
NA,TRBV7-3,TRBJ2-1,NA,CASAGSPNEQFF,TGTGCCAGCGCGGGTTCTCCCAATGAGCAGTTCTTC
NA,TRBV11-2,TRBJ1-1,NA,CASSYRGAGGTEAFF,TGTGCCAGCAGCTACCGAGGGGCGGGGGGCACTGAAGCTTTCTTT
NA,TRBV28,TRBJ2-5,NA,CASTRRVGGDQETQYF,TGTGCCAGCACCCGGCGGGTAGGAGGGGACCAAGAGACCCAGTACTTC
NA,TRBV28,TRBJ2-4,TRBD2,CASTPTSGRPGRNIQYF,TGTGCCAGCACCCCGACTAGCGGGAGGCCGGGGAGAAACATTCAGTACTTC
NA,TRBV27,TRBJ1-2,NA,CASSSGTSVNYGYTF,TGTGCCAGCAGTTCGGGGACAAGCGTTAACTATGGCTACACCTTC
NA,TRBV29-1,TRBJ2-5,TRBD1,CSVDLGGGLETQYF,TGCAGCGTTGATCTAGGGGGCGGTTTAGAGACCCAGTACTTC
NA,TRBV28,TRBJ2-4,NA,CASSLGGLGKNIQYF,TGTGCCAGCAGTTTGGGGGGTTTGGGCAAAAACATTCAGTACTTC
NA,TRBV6-6,TRBJ1-5,TRBD1,CASSPQGANQPQHF,TGTGCCAGCAGCCCACAGGGGGCCAATCAGCCCCAGCATTTT
NA,TRBV29-1,TRBJ2-3,NA,CSVGTSTDTQYF,TGCAGCGTTGGTACTAGCACAGATACGCAGTATTTT
NA,TRBV2,TRBJ2-1,NA,CASRGTNEQFF,TGTGCCAGCAGGGGGACTAATGAGCAGTTCTTC
few,TRBV7-9,TRBJ1-1,NA,CASSLGRGGSEAFF,TGTGCCAGCAGCTTAGGGCGTGGGGGCTCTGAAGCTTTCTTT
NA,TRBV4-3,TRBJ2-2,NA,CASSQEGAGAGELFF,TGCGCCAGCAGCCAAGAGGGGGCAGGGGCCGGGGAGCTGTTTTTT
NA,TRBV19,TRBJ2-3,TRBD2,CASSIVSGGSSGRSDTQYF,TGTGCCAGTAGTATCGTCTCTGGCGGGAGTAGCGGTCGTTCAGATACGCAGTATTTT
NA,TRBV4-2,TRBJ1-3,NA,CASSQEGNTIYF,TGTGCCAGCAGCCAAGAGGGAAACACCATATATTTT
NA,TRBV5-5,TRBJ1-3,NA,CASSRGDTGNTIYF,TGTGCCAGCAGCCGCGGGGACACAGGAAACACCATATATTTT
NA,TRBV2,TRBJ2-1,NA,CASSLDRLGDEQFF,TGTGCCAGCAGTCTAGACAGGTTAGGGGATGAGCAGTTCTTC
few,TRBV5-1,TRBJ2-1,NA,CASSLTRLVRNNEQFF,TGCGCCAGCAGCCTGACCCGACTAGTCCGAAACAATGAGCAGTTCTTC
NA,TRBV27,TRBJ2-1,TRBD2,CATVGLAGRNEQFF,TGTGCCACCGTTGGACTAGCGGGACGCAATGAGCAGTTCTTC
NA,TRBV5-1,TRBJ2-1,NA,CASSLAPRVPSSYNEQFF,TGCGCCAGCAGCTTGGCCCCCAGGGTCCCTAGCTCCTACAATGAGCAGTTCTTC
NA,TRBV7-2,TRBJ2-2,NA,CASSLKQGTGELFF,TGTGCCAGCAGCTTAAAACAGGGCACCGGGGAGCTGTTTTTT
few,TRBV30,TRBJ2-5,NA,CAWNAGQETQYF,TGTGCCTGGAATGCAGGGCAAGAGACCCAGTACTTC
medium-sized,TRBV29-1,TRBJ1-1,TRBD1,CSAPKTGGETFF,TGCAGCGCCCCTAAGACAGGGGGAGAGACTTTCTTT